The 4 T cell receptor beta chains reported below all come from one sample, sequenced in a study of blood T cell repertoires in COVID-19 (dated by TCRdb to 2019 to 2021). Libraries were prepared through the immunoSEQ multiplex PCR assay. TCRdb mirrors the immuneACCESS table, restricted to in-frame sequences. Some clones are absent from its copies; in checked studies, under half trace to an unresolved V gene, and the reason for the others is unknown. Present in this sample are about 130,000 clones, 80% to 85% of which were seen just once. The ten largest clones capture around 13% of the sample. Sequencing used peripheral blood. The receptors shown here come from a woman in her twenties or thirties who had recovered from COVID-19.

The sample holds a few counts of this clone. CDR3 residues: CASSKDRTSRGQDLNTEAFF. The CDR3 DNA is TGTGCCAGCAGCAAAGATAGGACTTCTAGGGGGCAGGACCTGAACACTGAAGCTTTCTTT. J is TRBJ1-1 and V is TRBV21-1; the table gives TRBD1 as D, unverified against the DNA. TRBV21-1 is marked as a pseudogene. The CDR3 runs 20 residues.

V gene TRBV6-5 combines with J gene TRBJ2-7, with 9 bases that match TRBD1. After removal of 6 bases from V and 0 bases from J, the junction contained 6 bases not matched to a gene. This CDR3 is built from 15 residues. Germline V gene data show CDR1 as MNHEY and CDR2 as SVGAGI. Here the CDR3 reads CASSYRDRVSYEQYF. The CDR3 DNA follows: TGTGCCAGCAGCTACCGGGACAGGGTCTCCTACGAGCAGTACTTC.

The chain links TRBV11-2 to TRBJ2-3; 9 nucleotides line up with TRBD2. The junction had 10 bases not matched to a gene; V was cut back by 4 bases and J by 2 bases. The CDR3 length is 17 residues. Germline V gene data show CDR1 as SGHAT and CDR2 as FQNNGV. The CDR3 DNA reads as TGTGCCAGCAGCTCAGTAACTAGCGGGTTTTACACAGATACGCAGTATTTT. Its protein product is CASSSVTSGFYTDTQYF.

This chain connects TRBV5-1 to TRBJ2-2, with 8 bases identical to TRBD1. Per germline, CDR1 SGHRS and CDR2 YFSETQ. V shed 2 bases and J 2 bases; nucleotides not matched to a gene: 5. This CDR3 region has 16 residues. CDR3 nucleotide sequence: TGCGCCAGCAGCTTCACAGGACAGGGAAACACCGGGGAGCTGTTTTTT. The encoded protein is CASSFTGQGNTGELFF.